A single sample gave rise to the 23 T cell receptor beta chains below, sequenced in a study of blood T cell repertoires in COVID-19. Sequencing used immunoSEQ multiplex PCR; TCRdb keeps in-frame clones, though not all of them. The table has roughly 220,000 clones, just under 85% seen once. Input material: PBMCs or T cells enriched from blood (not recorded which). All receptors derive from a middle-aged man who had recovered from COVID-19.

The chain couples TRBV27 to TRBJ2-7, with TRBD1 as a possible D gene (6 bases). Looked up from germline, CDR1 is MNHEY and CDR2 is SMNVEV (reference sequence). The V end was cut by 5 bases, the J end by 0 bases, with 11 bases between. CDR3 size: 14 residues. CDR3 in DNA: TGTGCCAGCAGTATCAGGGGCCACTCCTACGAGCAGTACTTC. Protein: CASSIRGHSYEQYF.

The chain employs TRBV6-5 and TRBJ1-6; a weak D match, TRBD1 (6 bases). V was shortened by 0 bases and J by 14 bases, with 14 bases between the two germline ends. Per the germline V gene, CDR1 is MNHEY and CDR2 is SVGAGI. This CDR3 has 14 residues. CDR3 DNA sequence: TGTGCCAGCAGTTACTCCAAGCCAAAGGGGGCCCTCCACTTT. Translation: CASSYSKPKGALHF.

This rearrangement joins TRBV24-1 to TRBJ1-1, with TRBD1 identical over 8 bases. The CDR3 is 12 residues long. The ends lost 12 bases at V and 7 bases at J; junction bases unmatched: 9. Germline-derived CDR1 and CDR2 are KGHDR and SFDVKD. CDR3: CAARGDRGEAFF. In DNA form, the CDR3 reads TGTGCCGCAAGGGGCGACAGGGGTGAAGCTTTCTTT.

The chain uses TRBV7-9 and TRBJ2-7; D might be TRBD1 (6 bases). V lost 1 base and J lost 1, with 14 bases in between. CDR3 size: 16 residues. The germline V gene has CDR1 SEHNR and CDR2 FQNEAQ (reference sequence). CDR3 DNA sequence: TGTGCCAGCAGCTTAGGGATCCCTGGACAGTCCTACGAGCAGTACTTC. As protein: CASSLGIPGQSYEQYF. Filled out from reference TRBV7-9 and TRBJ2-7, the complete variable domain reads DTGVSQNPRHKITKRGQNVTFRCDPISEHNRLYWYRQTLGQGPEFLTYFQNEAQLEKSRLLSDRFSAERPKGSFSTLEIQRTEQGDSAMYLCASSLGIPGQSYEQYFGPGTRLTVT.

Written as DNA, the CDR3 is TGTGCCAGCAGCCCCAGGACAGCTGAAAAACTGTTTTTT. Translated, it gives CASSPRTAEKLFF. The chain uses TRBV7-8 and TRBJ1-4, with D possibly being TRBD1 (6 bases). The V gene lost 5 bases and the J gene lost 7 bases, with 11 bases spanning the gap. The CDR3 consists of 13 residues. The germline CDR1 and CDR2 sequences are SGHVS and FQNEAQ.

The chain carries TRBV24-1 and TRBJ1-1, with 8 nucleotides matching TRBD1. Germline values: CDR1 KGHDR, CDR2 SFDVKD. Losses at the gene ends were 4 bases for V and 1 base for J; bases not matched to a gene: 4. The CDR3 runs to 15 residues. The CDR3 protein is CATSDPGQGNTEAFF. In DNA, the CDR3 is TGTGCCACCAGTGACCCCGGACAGGGGAACACTGAAGCTTTCTTT.

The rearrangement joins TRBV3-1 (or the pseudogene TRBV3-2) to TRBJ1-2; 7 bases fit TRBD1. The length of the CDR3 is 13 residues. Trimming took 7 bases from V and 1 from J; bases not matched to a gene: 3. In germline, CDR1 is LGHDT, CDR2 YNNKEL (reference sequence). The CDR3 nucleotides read TGTGCCAGCACGAACAGGGGTAACTATGGCTACACCTTC. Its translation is CASTNRGNYGYTF.

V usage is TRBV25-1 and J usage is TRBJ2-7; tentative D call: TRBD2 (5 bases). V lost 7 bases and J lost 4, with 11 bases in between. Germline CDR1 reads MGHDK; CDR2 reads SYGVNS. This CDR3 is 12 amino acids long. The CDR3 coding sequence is TGTGCCAGCACTGATTGGAGGTACGAGCAGTACTTC. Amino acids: CASTDWRYEQYF.

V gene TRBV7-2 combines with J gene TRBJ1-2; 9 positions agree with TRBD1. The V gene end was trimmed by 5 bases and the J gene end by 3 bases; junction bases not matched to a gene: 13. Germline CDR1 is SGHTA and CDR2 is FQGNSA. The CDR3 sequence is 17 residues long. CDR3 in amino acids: CASSHYYGTGQDYGYTF. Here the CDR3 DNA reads TGTGCCAGCAGCCATTATTATGGGACAGGGCAGGACTATGGCTACACCTTC.

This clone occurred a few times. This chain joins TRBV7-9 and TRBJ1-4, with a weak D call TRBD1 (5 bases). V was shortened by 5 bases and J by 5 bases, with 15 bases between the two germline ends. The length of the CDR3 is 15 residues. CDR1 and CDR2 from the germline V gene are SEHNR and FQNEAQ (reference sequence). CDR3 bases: TGTGCCAGCAGCGGTTGGCAGGGCCCCAATGAAAAACTGTTTTTT. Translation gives CASSGWQGPNEKLFF.

For the CDR3, the DNA is TGTGCCAGCAGTCCTCGACAGGGATACACTGAAGCTTTCTTT. This translates into CASSPRQGYTEAFF. The gene calls are TRBV27 and TRBJ1-1, with 7 positions matching TRBD1. V lost 5 bases to trimming and J lost 3 bases; unmatched junction nucleotides: 6. Germline V gives CDR1 MNHEY, CDR2 SMNVEV (reference sequence). The CDR3 has 14 amino acids.

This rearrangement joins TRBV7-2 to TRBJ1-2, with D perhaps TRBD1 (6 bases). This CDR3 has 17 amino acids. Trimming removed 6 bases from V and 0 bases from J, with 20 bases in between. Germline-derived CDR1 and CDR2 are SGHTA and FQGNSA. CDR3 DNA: TGTGCCAGCAGTCAGGGGATTGTAGTTCCCTCTAACTATGGCTACACCTTC. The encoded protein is CASSQGIVVPSNYGYTF.

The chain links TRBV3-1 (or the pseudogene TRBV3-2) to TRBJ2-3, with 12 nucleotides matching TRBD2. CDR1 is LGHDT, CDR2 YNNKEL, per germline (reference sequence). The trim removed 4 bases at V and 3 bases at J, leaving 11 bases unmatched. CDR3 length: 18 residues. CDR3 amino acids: CASSPGRTSGEETDTQYF. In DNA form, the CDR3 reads TGTGCCAGCAGCCCAGGGAGGACTAGCGGGGAGGAAACAGATACGCAGTATTTT.

The CDR3 spells CASSYDQGVAFF. CDR3 nucleotides: TGTGCCAGCAGTTACGACCAGGGGGTAGCTTTCTTT. The chain employs TRBV2 and TRBJ1-1, with 7 bases identical to TRBD1. From germline, CDR1 is SNHLY and CDR2 FYNNEI. Trimming at V came to 5 bases and at J to 10 bases, leaving 7 bases not matched to a gene. CDR3 length: 12 residues. The entire variable domain, with the rest obtained from reference TRBV2 and TRBJ1-1, is as follows: EPEVTQTPSHQVTQMGQEVILRCVPISNHLYFYWYRQILGQKVEFLVSFYNNEISEKSEIFDDQFSVERPDGSNFTLKIRSTKLEDSAMYFCASSYDQGVAFFGQGTRLTVV.

CDR3 sequence (DNA): TGTGCCAGCAGCGTTGGCCTGAGGCACACTGAAGCTTTCTTT. It codes for CASSVGLRHTEAFF. The chain joins TRBV11-2 to TRBJ1-1; D is ambiguous. V lost 5 bases to trimming and J lost 3 bases, with 13 bases between them. CDR1 and CDR2 (germline): SGHAT, FQNNGV. The CDR3 spans 14 residues.

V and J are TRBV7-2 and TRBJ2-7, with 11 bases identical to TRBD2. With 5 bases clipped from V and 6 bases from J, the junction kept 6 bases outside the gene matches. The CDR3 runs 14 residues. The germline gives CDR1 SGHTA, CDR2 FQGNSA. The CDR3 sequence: CASSATSGALEQYF. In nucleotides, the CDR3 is TGTGCCAGCAGCGCGACTAGCGGGGCCCTCGAGCAGTACTTC.

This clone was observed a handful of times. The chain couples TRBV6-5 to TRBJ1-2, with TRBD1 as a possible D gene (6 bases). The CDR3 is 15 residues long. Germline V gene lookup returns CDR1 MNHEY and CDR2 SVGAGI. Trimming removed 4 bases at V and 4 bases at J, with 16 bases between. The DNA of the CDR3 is TGTGCCAGCAGTTCACCAGGGGAGGGTGGCTATGGCTACACCTTC. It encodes CASSSPGEGGYGYTF.

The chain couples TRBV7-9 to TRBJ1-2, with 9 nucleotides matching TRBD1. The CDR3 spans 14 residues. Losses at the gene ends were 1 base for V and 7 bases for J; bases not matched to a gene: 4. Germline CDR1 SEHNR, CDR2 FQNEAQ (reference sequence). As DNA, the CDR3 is TGTGCCAGCAGCTTAGGGGACAGGGAGGTTGGCTACACCTTC. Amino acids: CASSLGDREVGYTF.

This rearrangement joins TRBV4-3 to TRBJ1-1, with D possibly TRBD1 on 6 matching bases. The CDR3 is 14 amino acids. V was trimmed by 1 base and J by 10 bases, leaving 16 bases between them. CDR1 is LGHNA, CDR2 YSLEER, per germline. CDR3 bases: TGCGCCAGCAGCCAAGCTCGGGACATCGGAGGAGCTTTCTTT. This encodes CASSQARDIGGAFF.

The CDR3 region has the DNA TGCGCCAGCAGTGAGTCTAGCGGTCGCGCAGATACGCAGTATTTT. As protein: CASSESSGRADTQYF. The V call is TRBV10-2, the J call TRBJ2-3; D perhaps matches TRBD2 (6 bases). Trimming removed 0 bases from V and 4 bases from J, with 11 bases in between. CDR1 is WSHSY, CDR2 SAAADI, per germline. The CDR3 contains 15 residues.

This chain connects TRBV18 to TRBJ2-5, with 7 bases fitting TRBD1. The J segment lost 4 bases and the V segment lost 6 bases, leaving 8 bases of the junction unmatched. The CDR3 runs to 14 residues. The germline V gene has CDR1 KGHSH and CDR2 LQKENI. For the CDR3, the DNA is TGTGCCAGCTCGTTCACAGGGGTTCGAGAGACCCAGTACTTC. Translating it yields CASSFTGVRETQYF.

This CDR3 is CASTAPTASNYGYTF. DNA for the CDR3: TGTGCCAGCACAGCACCGACAGCCTCTAACTATGGCTACACCTTC. The gene calls are TRBV6-5 and TRBJ1-2; possible D gene TRBD1, 5 bases. Per the germline V gene, CDR1 is MNHEY and CDR2 is SVGAGI. The CDR3 is 15 residues long. V was clipped by 7 bases and J by 0 bases, with 15 bases between them.

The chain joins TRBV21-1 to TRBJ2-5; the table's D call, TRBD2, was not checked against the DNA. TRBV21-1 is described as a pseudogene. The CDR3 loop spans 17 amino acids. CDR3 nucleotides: TGTGCCAGCAGCAAAGCGCTGGAACAGCGGCAGCAAGAGACCCAGTACTTC. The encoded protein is CASSKALEQRQQETQYF.